This T cell receptor beta chain derives from a study of lymphopenia after photon versus proton radiotherapy. Assay: immunoSEQ multiplex PCR; the TCRdb copy retains only in-frame clones and omits some. The sample lists 20,000 to 30,000 clones; over 80% were seen once. The CDR3 is 16 amino acids. The V and J ends lost 8 bases and 0 bases, in that order; junction bases with no gene match: 13. Germline values: CDR1 LNHDA, CDR2 SQIVND (reference sequence). This chain joins TRBV19 and TRBJ2-7; 7 bases fit TRBD1. The source was peripheral blood, collected from a patient treated with proton-based radiotherapy. The source is a woman aged 65 to 85 with pancreatic cancer. The CDR3 sequence is CASQDRFKPLSYEQYF. CDR3 nucleotide sequence: TGTGCCAGTCAGGACAGGTTTAAACCTCTCTCCTACGAGCAGTACTTC.